This T cell receptor beta chain emerged from a study of CXCR3-negative and CXCR3-positive naive CD8 T cells (dated 2019 in TCRdb). A note on the overall study: In total, 110 million to 150 million TRB reads were obtained, corresponding to roughly 1.5 +/- 0.3 million reads per library. TRBV-TRBJ cluster analysis included naive subsets from 5 or 6 donors and memory cells from 3 donors. The diversity and physicochemical repertoire analyses included eleven to twelve donors pooled from two independent experiments. Study-wide conclusions, independent of this receptor: Compared with CXCR3-negative naive cells, CXCR3-positive naive cells had TRB CDR3s with higher hydrophobicity (lower Kidera factor 4), lower energy, and higher strength and volume indices. Both naive subsets had comparably high repertoire diversity, while memory CD8+ T cells had much lower repertoire diversity. Freshly isolated PBMCs were used for most assays because CXCR3 expression went down partially after cryopreservation. Similar TRBV-TRBJ usage was shown by naive CXCR3-negative and CXCR3-positive cells from the same donor, whereas distinct patterns were shown by memory cells. Surface CD5, linked to self-reactivity in mice, was comparable between naive subsets; TCR interaction strength was therefore also inferred from TRB CDR3 physicochemical properties.

Measured from the cysteine to the phenylalanine, the CDR3 is 17 residues long. No DNA is listed. The germline V gene encodes CDR1 SGHNT and CDR2 YYREEE (reference sequence). About this clonotype itself: Its antigen remains undetermined.

Sequencing was performed on a NextSeq 550. The Human TCR Profiling Kit (MiLaboratory) was used to make UMI-labeled 5' RACE TRB cDNA libraries. The full amount of extracted RNA was used for cDNA synthesis, and the full amount of resulting cDNA was used for PCR amplification. The libraries were made side by side, with each library going through the same number of PCR cycles. Regarding the original processing steps: With a requirement of at least two reads per UMI, MIGEC and MiXCR extracted about 50,000 +/- 10,000 unique UMI-labeled TRB cDNA molecules per library. On average, approximately 40,000 +/- 10,000 functional in-frame TRB CDR3 nucleotide clonotypes lacking stop codons were found per library. After downsampling to 5000 UMI-labeled TRB molecules per sample, diversity metrics, including normalized Shannon-Wiener and Chao1, were computed in VDJtools. For the central five CDR3 residues, VDJtools calculated physicochemical properties weighted by clonotype size, namely interaction energy, strength, volume and Kidera factor 4. Following reprocessing of the reads by TCRdb, the data hold one row per CDR3 protein sequence and no DNA is available. TCRdb's processing, not the study's, gives the V and J calls here. This sample's listing comprises about 90,000 distinct CDR3 sequences. Of the sample, 1.1% is held by the ten largest clones.

For every CD8+ T cell subset, a few hundred thousand cells were flow-sorted straight into RLT lysis buffer, and each subset was sorted in triplicate. To keep memory contaminants out, a stringent definition of naive CD8+ T cells was applied: CD45RO-CCR7+CD27+CD95-. Peripheral blood mononuclear cells were isolated from buffy coats by standard density gradient centrifugation. A FACSAria III was used to flow-sort naive CD8+ T cells into CXCR3-negative and CXCR3-positive populations. An RNeasy Mini Kit was used to extract total RNA from the sorted cells. The sequence derives from a human donor in good health. Some clones in this sample may be carry-over from other donors' samples. The sample comprised naive CXCR3- CD8+ T cells from blood. The cell subset or site label on this specimen signifies: CD45RO-CCR7+CD27+CD95- naive CD8+ T cells lacking CXCR3 (TNR3-). The receptor chain draws on TRBV5-4 and TRBJ2-3; the TCRdb call, TRBD2, lacks DNA for checking. The CDR3 has the sequence CASSEGLAGEGTDTQYF.